This T cell receptor beta chain originates from a study of T cell changes during pregnancy in multiple sclerosis. This clone appeared a single time. With 5 bases clipped from V and 2 bases from J, the junction kept 8 bases outside the gene matches. Per the germline V gene, CDR1 is SGHNT and CDR2 is YYREEE (reference sequence). The CDR3 runs 15 residues. The protocol was immunoSEQ multiplex PCR, while the TCRdb copy is restricted to in-frame clones and leaves out a portion. Found here are tens of thousands of clones, about 93% of them singletons; the top ten hold around 1.8%. The TCR was taken from a female donor in good health, enrolled as a control in a pregnancy study. Sample: peripheral blood, taken after pregnancy. The chain uses TRBV5-4 and TRBJ2-3; 7 nucleotides agree with TRBD2. For the CDR3, the DNA is TGTGCCAGCAGTGTGCCGGGACTAATCACAGATACGCAGTATTTT. Translation: CASSVPGLITDTQYF. Looking up the rest from reference TRBV5-4 and TRBJ2-3 gives the full variable domain: ETGVTQSPTHLIKTRGQQVTLRCSSQSGHNTVSWYQQALGQGPQFIFQYYREEENGRGNFPPRFSGLQFPNYSSELNVNALELDDSALYLCASSVPGLITDTQYFGPGTRLTVL.